Included here is one T cell receptor beta chain sequence, with context. Clones were sequenced by immunoSEQ multiplex PCR, and TCRdb holds only the in-frame ones, with some missing. The sample contains about 60,000 clones, over 70% of which appear only once. Thawed unstimulated PBMCs were FACS-sorted by CD3, CD4 and CD8 into two populations. V lost 9 bases, J lost 4 bases, and 6 bases stayed unmatched. Germline V lookup: CDR1 MGHDK, CDR2 SYGVNS. The length of the CDR3 is 14 residues. This sample was included in a study of T cell clones after liver transplantation. Study at large: Until 12-24 months post-transplant, subjects got standard immunosuppression and no induction.

The starting material was CD4+ T cells from blood, obtained before liver transplant. This TCR was recovered from a human donor who received a liver transplant. V gene TRBV25-1 combines with J gene TRBJ2-3, with 11 bases aligning to TRBD2. CDR3 loop: CASSGGALADTQYF. In nucleotides, the CDR3 is TGTGCCAGTAGCGGGGGGGCCCTGGCAGATACGCAGTATTTT.